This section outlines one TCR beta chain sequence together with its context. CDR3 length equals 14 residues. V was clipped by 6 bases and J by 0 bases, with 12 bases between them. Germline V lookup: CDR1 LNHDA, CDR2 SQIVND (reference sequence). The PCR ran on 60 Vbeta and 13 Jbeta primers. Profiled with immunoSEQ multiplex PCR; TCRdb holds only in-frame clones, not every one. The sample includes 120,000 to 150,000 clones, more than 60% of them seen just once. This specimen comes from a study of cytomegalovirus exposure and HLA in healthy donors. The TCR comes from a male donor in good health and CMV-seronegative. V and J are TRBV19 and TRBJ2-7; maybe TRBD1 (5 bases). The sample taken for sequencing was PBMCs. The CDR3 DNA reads TGTGCCAGTAGCCGACAGTTGAGCTCCTACGAGCAGTACTTC. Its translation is CASSRQLSSYEQYF. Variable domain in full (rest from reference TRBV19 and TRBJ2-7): DGGITQSPKYLFRKEGQNVTLSCEQNLNHDAMYWYRQDPGQGLRLIYYSQIVNDFQKGDIAEGYSVSREKKESFPLTVTSAQKNPTAFYLCASSRQLSSYEQYFGPGTRLTVT.